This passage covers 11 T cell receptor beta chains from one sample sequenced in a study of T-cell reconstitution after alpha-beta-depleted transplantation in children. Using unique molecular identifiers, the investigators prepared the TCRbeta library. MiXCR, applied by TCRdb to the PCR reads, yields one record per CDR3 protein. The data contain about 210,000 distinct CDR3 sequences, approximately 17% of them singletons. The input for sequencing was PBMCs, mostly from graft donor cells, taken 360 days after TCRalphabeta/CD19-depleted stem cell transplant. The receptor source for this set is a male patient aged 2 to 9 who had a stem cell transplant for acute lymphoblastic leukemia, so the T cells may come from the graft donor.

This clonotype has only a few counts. As DNA, the CDR3 is TGCAGTGCTAGTGATCAGGGCCGGAATTCACCCCTCCACTTT. It codes for CSASDQGRNSPLHF. The chain employs TRBV20-1 and TRBJ1-6; possible D gene TRBD1, 5 bases. The CDR3 extends over 14 amino acids. Germline lookup yields CDR1 DFQATT and CDR2 SNEGSKA (reference sequence). V lost 3 bases and J lost 7, with 13 bases in between.

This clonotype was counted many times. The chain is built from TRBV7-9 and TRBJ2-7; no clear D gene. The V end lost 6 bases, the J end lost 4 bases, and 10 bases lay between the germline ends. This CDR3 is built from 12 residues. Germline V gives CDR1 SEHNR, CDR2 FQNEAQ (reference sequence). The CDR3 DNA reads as TGTGCCAGCAGGGGAAGCAAGTACGAGCAGTACTTC. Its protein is CASRGSKYEQYF.

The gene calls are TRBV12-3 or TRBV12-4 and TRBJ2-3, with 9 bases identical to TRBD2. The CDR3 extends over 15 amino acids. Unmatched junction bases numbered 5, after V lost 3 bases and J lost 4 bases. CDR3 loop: CASSFVAGGPDTQYF. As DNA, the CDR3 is TGTGCCAGCAGTTTCGTGGCGGGGGGGCCAGATACGCAGTATTTT.

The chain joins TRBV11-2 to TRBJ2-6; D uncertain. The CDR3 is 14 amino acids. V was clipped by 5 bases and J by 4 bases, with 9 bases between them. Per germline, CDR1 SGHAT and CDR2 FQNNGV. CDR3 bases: TGTGCCAGCAGCCTTCTCTTGGGGGCCAACGTCCTGACTTTC. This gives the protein CASSLLLGANVLTF.

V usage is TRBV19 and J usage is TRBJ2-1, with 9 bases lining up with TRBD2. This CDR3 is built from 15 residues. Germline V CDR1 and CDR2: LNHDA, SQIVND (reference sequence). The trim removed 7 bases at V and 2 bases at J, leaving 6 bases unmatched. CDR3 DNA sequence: TGTGCCAGTACCCTAGCGGGGACCGCCTACAATGAGCAGTTCTTC. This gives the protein CASTLAGTAYNEQFF.

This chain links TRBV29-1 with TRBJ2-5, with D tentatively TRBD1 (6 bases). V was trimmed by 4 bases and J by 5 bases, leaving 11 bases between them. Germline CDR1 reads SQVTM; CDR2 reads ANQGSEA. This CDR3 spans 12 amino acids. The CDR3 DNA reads TGCAGCGTTGTCCAGGGGCCCGAGACCCAGTACTTC. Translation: CSVVQGPETQYF.

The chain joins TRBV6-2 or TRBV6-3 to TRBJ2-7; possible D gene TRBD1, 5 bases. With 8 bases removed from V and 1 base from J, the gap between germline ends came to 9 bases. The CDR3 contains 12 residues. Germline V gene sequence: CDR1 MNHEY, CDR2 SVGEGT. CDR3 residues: CASAQGSYEQYF. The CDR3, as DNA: TGTGCCAGCGCGCAGGGATCCTACGAGCAGTACTTC.

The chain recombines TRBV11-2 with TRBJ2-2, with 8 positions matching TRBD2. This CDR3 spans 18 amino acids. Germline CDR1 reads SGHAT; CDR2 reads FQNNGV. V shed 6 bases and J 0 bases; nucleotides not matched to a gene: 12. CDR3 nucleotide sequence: TGTGCCAGCAGTAAGGGGCTAGCGGGTGCAACGAACACCGGGGAGCTGTTTTTT. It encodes CASSKGLAGATNTGELFF.

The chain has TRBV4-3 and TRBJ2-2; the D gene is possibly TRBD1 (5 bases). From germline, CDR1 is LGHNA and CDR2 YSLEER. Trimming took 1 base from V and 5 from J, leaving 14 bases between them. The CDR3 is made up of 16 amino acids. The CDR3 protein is CASSQGGYKKTGELFF. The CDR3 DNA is TGCGCCAGCAGCCAAGGGGGCTATAAGAAGACCGGGGAGCTGTTTTTT.

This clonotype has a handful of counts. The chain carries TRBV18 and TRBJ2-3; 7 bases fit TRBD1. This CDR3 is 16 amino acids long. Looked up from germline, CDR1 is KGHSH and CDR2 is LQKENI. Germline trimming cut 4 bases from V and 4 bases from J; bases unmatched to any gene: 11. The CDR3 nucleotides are TGTGCCAGCTCACTGAGACAGGGAGAAAGAGCAGATACGCAGTATTTT. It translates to CASSLRQGERADTQYF.

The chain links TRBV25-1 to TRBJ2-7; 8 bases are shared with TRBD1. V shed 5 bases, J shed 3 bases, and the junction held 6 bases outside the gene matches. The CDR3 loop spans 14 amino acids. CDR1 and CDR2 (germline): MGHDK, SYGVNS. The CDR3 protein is CASSSDRGHYEQYF. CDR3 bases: TGTGCCAGCAGTTCCGACAGGGGCCACTACGAGCAGTACTTC.